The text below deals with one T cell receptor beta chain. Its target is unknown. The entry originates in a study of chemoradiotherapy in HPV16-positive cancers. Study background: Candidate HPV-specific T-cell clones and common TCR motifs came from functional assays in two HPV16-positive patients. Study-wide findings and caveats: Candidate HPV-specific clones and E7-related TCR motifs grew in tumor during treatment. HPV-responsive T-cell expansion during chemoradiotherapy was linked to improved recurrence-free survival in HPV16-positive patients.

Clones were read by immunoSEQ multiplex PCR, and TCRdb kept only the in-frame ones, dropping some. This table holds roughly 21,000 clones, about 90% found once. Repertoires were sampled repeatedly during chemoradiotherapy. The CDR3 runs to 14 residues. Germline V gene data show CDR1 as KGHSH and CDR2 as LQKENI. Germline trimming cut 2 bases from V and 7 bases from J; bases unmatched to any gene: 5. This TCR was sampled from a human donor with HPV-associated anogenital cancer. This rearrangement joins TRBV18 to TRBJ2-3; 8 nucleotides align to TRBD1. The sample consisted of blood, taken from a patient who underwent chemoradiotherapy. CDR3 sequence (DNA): TGTGCCAGCTCACCAGCCAGGGGGCTATATACGCAGTATTTT. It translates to CASSPARGLYTQYF.